The clone carrying this TCR beta chain has ten or more counts. Its antigen is as yet unknown. The time point here: sample taken at primary tumor resection. The authors sequenced whole RNA from tumor, nontumor lung or frozen PBMC without sorting. This sample is drawn from a study of spatial heterogeneity in lung cancer. V was shortened by 1 base and J by 1 base, with 11 bases between the two germline ends. From germline, CDR1 is SGHNT and CDR2 YYREEE (reference sequence). This CDR3 spans 15 amino acids. Study conclusions and caveats: One measure, the expanded intratumoral alpha and beta TCR count, tracked tumor mutation counts. Quantities of ubiquitous and regional expanded TCRs paralleled ubiquitous and regional nonsynonymous mutations, respectively.

TCR cDNA molecules each carried a unique molecular identifier. TCRdb independently ran MiXCR on the 5' RACE reads; one entry per CDR3 protein. The sample has about 100,000 distinct CDR3 sequences; about 4.6% are singletons. The sequence was obtained from a male donor with early-stage non-small cell lung cancer. The V call is TRBV5-4, the J call TRBJ1-1, with D possibly being TRBD1 (5 bases). The material was lung tumor tissue, obtained at surgery. CDR3 in DNA: TGTGCCAGCAGCTTGTTGGGGGAGGGGAACACTGAAGCTTTCTTT. This codes for CASSLLGEGNTEAFF.